One sample yielded the 31 T cell receptor beta chains listed below, sequenced in a study of blood T cell repertoires in COVID-19. Here immunoSEQ multiplex PCR was the method, and the copy in TCRdb shows in-frame clones only, minus some. The sample comprises around 230,000 clones, about 80% of which are singletons, and about 15% rests with the top ten. The sequencing sample was made of PBMCs or T cells enriched from blood (not recorded which). The receptors originated from a man aged 35 to 55 who had recovered from COVID-19.

This chain connects TRBV5-1 to TRBJ1-3; 9 positions agree with TRBD1. This CDR3 has 14 amino acids. Germline CDR1 SGHRS, CDR2 YFSETQ. V dropped 4 bases and J dropped 4; count of bases not matched to a gene: 3. CDR3 in amino acids: CASSGDRAGNTIYF. CDR3 coding DNA: TGCGCCAGCAGCGGGGACAGGGCCGGAAACACCATATATTTT.

The genes are TRBV11-2 and TRBJ1-1; no reliable D call. This CDR3 spans 14 amino acids. CDR1 is SGHAT and CDR2 is FQNNGV in the germline V gene. V gave up 4 bases and J gave up 2 bases, with 11 bases separating them. Here the CDR3 reads CASSSLRGNTEAFF. Written as DNA, the CDR3 is TGTGCCAGCAGCTCCCTCCGGGGTAACACTGAAGCTTTCTTT.

This clone was seen a few times. The chain combines TRBV28 with TRBJ1-1; the D gene is possibly TRBD1 (6 bases). This CDR3 comprises 14 residues. The V and J ends lost 8 bases and 4 bases respectively, with 17 bases between them. Germline loops: CDR1 MDHEN, CDR2 SYDVKM. The CDR3 sequence is CASPPTRGGTEAFF. CDR3 nucleotide sequence: TGTGCCAGCCCTCCTACCAGGGGCGGCACTGAAGCTTTCTTT.

This chain links TRBV12-3 or TRBV12-4 with TRBJ1-5; no clear D. Trimming removed 7 bases at V and 5 bases at J, with 6 bases between. There are 11 residues in the CDR3. As DNA, the CDR3 is TGTGCCAGCACTAAAGATCAGCCCCAGCATTTT. Its translation is CASTKDQPQHF.

This clone has a handful of counts. The chain links TRBV5-1 to TRBJ2-5; 7 bases are shared with TRBD1. The CDR3 has 14 residues. Germline CDR1 reads SGHRS; CDR2 reads YFSETQ. Trimming removed 0 bases from V and 1 base from J; junction bases left unmatched: 0. The DNA for the CDR3 is TGCGCCAGCAGCTTGGGGGACAGCCAAGAGACCCAGTACTTC. It translates to CASSLGDSQETQYF. The full variable domain, its missing parts supplied by reference TRBV5-1 and TRBJ2-5, is KAGVTQTPRYLIKTRGQQVTLSCSPISGHRSVSWYQQTPGQGLQFLFEYFSETQRNKGNFPGRFSGRQFSNSRSEMNVSTLELGDSALYLCASSLGDSQETQYFGPGTRLLVL.

The chain links TRBV6-5 to TRBJ1-2; 7 bases agree with TRBD1. J was trimmed by 5 bases and V by 6 bases; bases with no gene match: 12. Per the germline V gene, CDR1 is MNHEY and CDR2 is SVGAGI. The CDR3 is made up of 15 amino acids. The CDR3 loop is CASRLQGQRLYGYTF. DNA for the CDR3: TGTGCCAGCAGATTACAGGGGCAGCGTTTGTATGGCTACACCTTC.

This chain uses TRBV6-2 or TRBV6-3 with TRBJ1-5; 9 bases line up with TRBD1. V shed 6 bases and J 10 bases; nucleotides not matched to a gene: 10. CDR1 is MNHEY and CDR2 is SVGEGT in the germline V gene. This CDR3 is built from 14 residues. DNA of the CDR3: TGTGCCAGCAGCTTTACAGGGGGCCCCCGCCCCCAGCATTTT. This translates into CASSFTGGPRPQHF.

The rearrangement links TRBV11-3 to TRBJ2-1; 7 bases map to TRBD1. The ends lost 5 bases at V and 7 bases at J; junction bases unmatched: 8. CDR1 and CDR2 from the germline V gene are SGHNT and YENEEA. This CDR3 comprises 14 residues. CDR3 nucleotide sequence: TGTGCCAGCAGCCCCAGGGGGACGGTAAATGAGCAGTTCTTC. Translating it yields CASSPRGTVNEQFF.

The chain employs TRBV5-1 and TRBJ2-1; D ambiguous. The CDR3 is made up of 14 amino acids. Trimming cost V 4 bases and J 0 bases, with 8 bases left between them. CDR1 and CDR2 (germline): SGHRS, YFSETQ. In nucleotides, the CDR3 is TGCGCCAGCAGCCCACCCAGCTCCTACAATGAGCAGTTCTTC. Amino acid sequence: CASSPPSSYNEQFF.

V and J are TRBV18 and TRBJ1-1; D is possibly TRBD1 (5 bases). Germline CDR1 KGHSH, CDR2 LQKENI. The CDR3 sequence is 15 residues long. Trimming cost V 4 bases and J 2 bases, with 14 bases left between them. The CDR3 DNA is TGTGCCAGCTCACAGGGGCAGCAGGGCAACACTGAAGCTTTCTTT. Translating gives CASSQGQQGNTEAFF.

The chain links TRBV2 to TRBJ1-5; D call uncertain. Germline lookup yields CDR1 SNHLY and CDR2 FYNNEI. The CDR3 covers 14 residues. V lost 4 bases to trimming and J lost 4 bases, with 11 bases between them. CDR3 sequence (DNA): TGTGCCAGCAGTGTAGGAGGTCAAAATCAGCCCCAGCATTTT. Its protein is CASSVGGQNQPQHF. The variable domain in full, with the rest retrieved from reference TRBV2 and TRBJ1-5, is EPEVTQTPSHQVTQMGQEVILRCVPISNHLYFYWYRQILGQKVEFLVSFYNNEISEKSEIFDDQFSVERPDGSNFTLKIRSTKLEDSAMYFCASSVGGQNQPQHFGDGTRLSIL.

The chain recombines TRBV7-3 with TRBJ1-3; a weak D match, TRBD1 (5 bases). The V end lost 4 bases, the J end lost 0 bases, and 7 bases lay between the germline ends. Germline-derived CDR1 and CDR2 are SGHTA and FQGTGA. CDR3 length: 14 residues. The CDR3, as DNA: TGTGCCAGCAGCTCAGGGTCCTCTGGAAACACCATATATTTT. Translating it yields CASSSGSSGNTIYF. The complete variable domain, with remaining parts taken from reference TRBV7-3 and TRBJ1-3, reads GAGVSQTPSNKVTEKGKYVELRCDPISGHTALYWYRQSLGQGPEFLIYFQGTGAADDSGLPNDRFFAVRPEGSVSTLKIQRTERGDSAVYLCASSSGSSGNTIYFGEGSWLTVV.

This chain links TRBV6-6 with TRBJ2-7; TRBD2 matches at 10 bases. The germline V gene has CDR1 MNHNY and CDR2 SVGAGI (reference sequence). This CDR3 is 15 amino acids long. With 6 bases clipped from V and 5 bases from J, the junction kept 10 bases outside the gene matches. This CDR3 is CASRGTAGGPHEQYF. Written as DNA, the CDR3 is TGTGCCAGCAGGGGAACAGCGGGAGGGCCCCACGAGCAGTACTTC.

This clone was counted a single time. The gene calls are TRBV7-9 and TRBJ2-2; 8 positions match TRBD1. The V gene end was trimmed by 5 bases and the J gene end by 6 bases; junction bases not matched to a gene: 11. The CDR3 totals 16 residues. CDR1 is SEHNR and CDR2 is FQNEAQ in the germline V gene (reference sequence). CDR3 DNA: TGTGCCAGCAGCGGCCGGGACAGGTCATGGTCCGGGGAGCTGTTTTTT. Protein: CASSGRDRSWSGELFF. Full variable domain (missing parts from reference TRBV7-9 and TRBJ2-2): DTGVSQNPRHKITKRGQNVTFRCDPISEHNRLYWYRQTLGQGPEFLTYFQNEAQLEKSRLLSDRFSAERPKGSFSTLEIQRTEQGDSAMYLCASSGRDRSWSGELFFGEGSRLTVL.

V gene TRBV27 combines with J gene TRBJ1-5; D not resolved. The V and J ends lost 5 bases and 2 bases respectively, with 16 bases between them. The CDR3 spans 16 residues. Germline CDR1 reads MNHEY; CDR2 reads SMNVEV (reference sequence). The CDR3 DNA reads TGTGCCAGCAGTCCGCGGTTTTTAGAGGGCAATCAGCCCCAGCATTTT. It codes for CASSPRFLEGNQPQHF.

This chain joins TRBV6-5 and TRBJ2-5; 10 nucleotides agree with TRBD1. Germline V gene sequence: CDR1 MNHEY, CDR2 SVGAGI. Losses at the gene ends were 2 bases for V and 2 bases for J; bases not matched to a gene: 2. The CDR3 extends over 15 amino acids. In DNA form, the CDR3 reads TGTGCCAGCAGTTACGGGGGACAGGGGCAAGAGACCCAGTACTTC. Protein product: CASSYGGQGQETQYF.

The rearrangement links TRBV28 to TRBJ1-4, with TRBD1 matching over 7 bases. The CDR3 totals 13 residues. CDR1 is MDHEN, CDR2 SYDVKM, per germline. Trimming took 9 bases from V and 4 from J; bases not matched to a gene: 5. The CDR3 nucleotides read TGTGCCAGTAGGGACAGTCTTAATGAAAAACTGTTTTTT. It specifies CASRDSLNEKLFF.

The chain employs TRBV2 and TRBJ1-6; 7 nucleotides agree with TRBD1. The V segment lost 10 bases and the J segment 7 bases; nucleotides outside the gene matches: 13. The length of the CDR3 is 15 residues. Germline values: CDR1 SNHLY, CDR2 FYNNEI. The chain's CDR3 is CATSAQGNENSPLHF. Here the CDR3 DNA reads TGTGCCACCTCAGCACAGGGGAATGAGAATTCACCCCTCCACTTT.

The gene calls are TRBV7-3 and TRBJ2-7, with 14 bases fitting TRBD2. V shed 5 bases, J shed 0 bases, and the junction held 0 bases outside the gene matches. Germline V gene sequence: CDR1 SGHTA, CDR2 FQGTGA. CDR3 length equals 15 residues. The CDR3 reads CASSGTSGSSYEQYF. Here the CDR3 DNA reads TGTGCCAGCAGCGGGACTAGCGGGAGCTCCTACGAGCAGTACTTC.

CDR3 bases: TGTGCCAGCAGCCAAGACTTGGTAGGAGGAGGTGCGGGAGAGACCCAGTACTTC. It is translated as CASSQDLVGGGAGETQYF. The chain uses TRBV4-2 and TRBJ2-5, with D perhaps matching TRBD2 (5 bases). V lost 0 bases, J lost 4 bases, and 21 bases lay in between. CDR3 length: 18 amino acids. Germline assignment: CDR1 LGHNA and CDR2 YNFKEQ.

V usage is TRBV6-2 or TRBV6-3 and J usage is TRBJ2-7, with D hard to call. The CDR3 sequence is 14 residues long. CDR1 and CDR2 from the germline V gene are MNHEY and SVGEGT. Trimming took off 2 bases at V and 0 bases at J, with 8 bases between the two ends. This CDR3 reads CASSYPGVSYEQYF. The CDR3 coding sequence is TGTGCCAGCAGTTACCCCGGAGTCTCCTACGAGCAGTACTTC.

V gene TRBV4-2 combines with J gene TRBJ1-1, with D possibly TRBD1 on 6 matching bases. Trimming left V 4 bases short and J 2 bases short, with 14 bases between. The germline gives CDR1 LGHNA, CDR2 YNFKEQ. The length of the CDR3 is 15 residues. CDR3: CASSRTGTINTEAFF. The CDR3 nucleotides read TGTGCCAGCAGCCGAACAGGGACAATCAACACTGAAGCTTTCTTT.

This clone has more than one count but fewer than ten. The chain has TRBV4-1 and TRBJ2-5; possibly TRBD1 for D (6 bases). Trimming left V 4 bases short and J 5 bases short, with 11 bases between. The CDR3 contains 13 residues. Germline V CDR1 and CDR2: MGHRA, YSYEKL. Written as DNA, the CDR3 is TGCGCCAGCAGCCGTAGTAGGGGGGAGACCCAGTACTTC. This encodes CASSRSRGETQYF.

The chain combines TRBV28 with TRBJ2-1; possibly TRBD1 for D (6 bases). The germline V gene encodes CDR1 MDHEN and CDR2 SYDVKM. The CDR3 runs 14 residues. Trimming shortened V by 3 bases and J by 1 base, and 7 bases separated the two germline ends. The CDR3 loop is CASSLQGSYNEQFF. The DNA of the CDR3 is TGTGCCAGCAGTTTGCAGGGGTCCTACAATGAGCAGTTCTTC. Using reference TRBV28 and TRBJ2-1 for the parts outside the CDR3, the full variable domain is DVKVTQSSRYLVKRTGEKVFLECVQDMDHENMFWYRQDPGLGLRLIYFSYDVKMKEKGDIPEGYSVSREKKERFSLILESASTNQTSMYLCASSLQGSYNEQFFGPGTRLTVL.

The genes are TRBV27 and TRBJ1-2, with 10 bases fitting TRBD1. The CDR3 covers 15 residues. The germline CDR1 and CDR2 sequences are MNHEY and SMNVEV (reference sequence). V was clipped by 4 bases and J by 5 bases; unmatched bases: 7. CDR3 sequence (DNA): TGTGCCAGCAGTTACCTAGGGACAGGGGAGTATGGCTACACCTTC. Its protein is CASSYLGTGEYGYTF.

This chain joins TRBV7-8 and TRBJ1-2; 10 bases fit TRBD1. CDR1 and CDR2 (germline): SGHVS, FQNEAQ. The CDR3 contains 15 residues. The junction had 9 bases not matched to a gene; V was cut back by 6 bases and J by 5 bases. CDR3: CASSEPGTGAYGYTF. The CDR3 nucleotides are TGTGCCAGCAGTGAACCCGGGACAGGGGCGTATGGCTACACCTTC.

This clone was detected a few times. The gene calls are TRBV3-1 (or the pseudogene TRBV3-2) and TRBJ2-1, with 11 bases aligning to TRBD2. Trimming cost V 4 bases and J 0 bases; bases outside gene matches: 5. Per germline, CDR1 LGHDT and CDR2 YNNKEL (reference sequence). The CDR3 length is 17 residues. Written as DNA, the CDR3 is TGTGCCAGCAGCCCCATTGGACTAGCGGGCTCCTACAATGAGCAGTTCTTC. Its protein is CASSPIGLAGSYNEQFF.

This rearrangement joins TRBV10-2 to TRBJ1-1; D is undetermined. The V and J ends lost 0 bases and 4 bases respectively, with 6 bases between them. The CDR3 spans 13 residues. The germline V gene encodes CDR1 WSHSY and CDR2 SAAADI. CDR3 in amino acids: CASSESSGTEAFF. Written as DNA, the CDR3 is TGCGCCAGCAGTGAGTCGAGTGGCACTGAAGCTTTCTTT.

This clone came up a few times. The chain joins TRBV7-9 to TRBJ1-2; D is uncertain. Trimming stripped 6 bases from V and 4 bases from J, with 9 bases between. Germline V gene lookup returns CDR1 SEHNR and CDR2 FQNEAQ (reference sequence). This CDR3 spans 12 amino acids. The CDR3 reads CASRGSLYGYTF. CDR3 nucleotides: TGTGCCAGCAGGGGCAGCCTCTATGGCTACACCTTC.

This clone was found a few times. The gene calls are TRBV29-1 and TRBJ1-2; tentatively, D is TRBD1 (5 bases). V lost 4 bases to trimming and J lost 6 bases, with 12 bases between them. This CDR3 region has 12 residues. Germline CDR1 and CDR2: SQVTM and ANQGSEA. In DNA form, the CDR3 reads TGCAGCGTTGCCCTGGGGGGAGATGGCTACACCTTC. Its protein product is CSVALGGDGYTF.

This chain joins TRBV19 and TRBJ1-1; no definite D call. Trimming left V 5 bases short and J 11 bases short, with 12 bases between. The CDR3 totals 11 residues. CDR1 and CDR2 from the germline V gene are LNHDA and SQIVND (reference sequence). The CDR3 DNA sequence: TGTGCCAGTAGTTCCCCCTGGCGGGCTTTCTTT. Translated, it gives CASSSPWRAFF.